A single sample gave rise to the 31 T cell receptor beta chains below, sequenced in a study of T-cell reconstitution after alpha-beta-depleted transplantation in children. For TCRbeta, the library was prepared with unique molecular identifiers. TCRdb reprocessed the PCR reads with MiXCR, giving one entry per CDR3 protein. The sample has about half a million distinct CDR3 sequences; under 15% are singletons. This specimen was PBMCs from the stem cell graft donor, taken from the stem cell graft. The receptors come from a human donor who donated a stem cell graft to a child with combined immunodeficiency.

The sample holds a few counts of this clonotype. The chain recombines TRBV5-1 with TRBJ2-2, with 7 bases identical to TRBD2. This CDR3 is 16 amino acids long. Trimming removed 1 base from V and 3 bases from J; junction bases left unmatched: 6. From germline, CDR1 is SGHRS and CDR2 YFSETQ. CDR3 sequence: CASSLIAGADTGELFF. CDR3 coding DNA: TGCGCCAGCAGCTTGATTGCGGGAGCAGACACCGGGGAGCTGTTTTTT.

The chain uses TRBV6-5 and TRBJ1-5; D not resolved. V was clipped by 0 bases and J by 0 bases, with 9 bases between them. This CDR3 has 16 residues. The V gene's germline CDR1 is MNHEY and CDR2 SVGAGI. CDR3 nucleotides: TGTGCCAGCAGTTACTCGCAAGAGAATAGCAATCAGCCCCAGCATTTT. This codes for CASSYSQENSNQPQHF.

This clonotype was detected a few times. The rearrangement uses TRBV29-1 and TRBJ1-6; TRBD1 matches 10 bases. Trimming removed 7 bases from V and 9 bases from J; junction bases left unmatched: 3. Per germline, CDR1 SQVTM and CDR2 ANQGSEA. The CDR3 is 12 residues long. The CDR3, as DNA: TGCAGCGGGGACAGGGGTCGTTCACCCCTCCACTTT. This sequence encodes CSGDRGRSPLHF.

The rearrangement joins TRBV6-6 to TRBJ1-4; D call uncertain. V lost 10 bases and J 8 bases, leaving 17 bases between the germline ends. The CDR3 contains 13 residues. CDR1 and CDR2 from the germline V gene are MNHNY and SVGAGI (reference sequence). CDR3: CATRPGGSEKLFF. DNA for the CDR3: TGTGCCACCAGACCAGGAGGGAGCGAAAAACTGTTTTTT.

Of note for this clonotype: Because the CDR3 is missing its conserved closing phenylalanine or tryptophan, this is likely a read error. The chain combines TRBV5-6 with TRBJ1-1; 7 bases align to TRBD1. This CDR3 region has 13 residues. Germline values: CDR1 SGHDT, CDR2 YYEEEE. Unmatched junction bases numbered 4, after V lost 0 bases and J lost 8 bases. The CDR3 region is CASSLAGTDEAFV. The CDR3 DNA reads as TGTGCCAGCAGCTTGGCCGGGACAGACGAAGCTTTCGTT.

The V call is TRBV12-3 or TRBV12-4, the J call TRBJ2-7; the match to TRBD2 covers 7 bases. CDR3 length equals 14 residues. V lost 9 bases to trimming and J lost 2 bases; unmatched junction nucleotides: 10. CDR3 region: CASPSGGTAYEQYF. The CDR3 bases are TGTGCCAGTCCGTCCGGGGGGACCGCCTACGAGCAGTACTTC.

This clonotype was recorded at least ten times. The chain combines TRBV10-3 with TRBJ2-3, with D perhaps assigned TRBD1 or TRBD2 (5 bases each). From germline, CDR1 is ENHRY and CDR2 SYGVKD. The length of the CDR3 is 16 residues. V was clipped by 2 bases and J by 3 bases, with 15 bases between them. CDR3 protein: CAISEGDPRMTDTQYF. DNA for the CDR3: TGTGCCATCAGTGAGGGGGACCCCAGGATGACAGATACGCAGTATTTT.

The rearrangement uses TRBV7-3 and TRBJ2-1; TRBD1 or TRBD2 may be the D gene (5 bases each). Trimming removed 2 bases from V and 2 bases from J, with 16 bases in between. Germline CDR1 is SGHTA and CDR2 is FQGTGA. The CDR3 has 17 residues. The CDR3: CASSLGTLSHPYNEQFF. The CDR3 region has the DNA TGTGCCAGCAGCTTAGGGACGCTATCACACCCCTACAATGAGCAGTTCTTC.

The V and J genes are TRBV20-1 and TRBJ2-3; D is ambiguous. V was shortened by 7 bases and J by 1 base, with 9 bases between the two germline ends. The germline V gene encodes CDR1 DFQATT and CDR2 SNEGSKA (reference sequence). The CDR3 consists of 12 residues. The CDR3 protein is CSGVGGTDTQYF. DNA of the CDR3: TGCAGTGGGGTAGGAGGCACAGATACGCAGTATTTT.

This clonotype was seen a few times. This sequence joins TRBV29-1 and TRBJ2-2; 7 bases are shared with TRBD1. The V and J ends lost 7 bases and 2 bases, in that order; junction bases with no gene match: 7. The CDR3 consists of 14 residues. Germline V gives CDR1 SQVTM, CDR2 ANQGSEA. This CDR3 reads CSARDRTNTGELFF. CDR3 nucleotides: TGCAGCGCTCGGGACAGAACCAACACCGGGGAGCTGTTTTTT.

This clonotype was found a few times. This chain links TRBV6-5 with TRBJ2-7, with 7 bases lining up with TRBD2. This CDR3 comprises 18 residues. V was clipped by 0 bases and J by 3 bases; unmatched bases: 14. Germline V gene lookup returns CDR1 MNHEY and CDR2 SVGAGI. The chain's CDR3 is CASSYSPGRSQNNYEQYF. In DNA form, the CDR3 reads TGTGCCAGCAGTTACTCCCCCGGGAGGAGCCAAAATAACTACGAGCAGTACTTC.

The chain combines TRBV12-3 or TRBV12-4 with TRBJ1-3; TRBD1 is a possible D gene (6 bases). CDR3 length equals 13 residues. The V end was cut by 6 bases, the J end by 9 bases, with 15 bases between. CDR3 protein: CASRIGGVGTIYF. CDR3 DNA: TGTGCCAGCAGGATTGGGGGCGTGGGCACCATATATTTT.

This clonotype was picked up a small number of times. The chain couples TRBV9 to TRBJ2-5; either TRBD1 or TRBD2 may supply D (5 bases each). Between the trimmed V and J ends, which lost 7 bases and 1 base, there was a span of 14 bases. Germline CDR1 SGDLS, CDR2 YYNGEE. This CDR3 contains 14 residues. The CDR3 bases are TGTGCCAGCGCTAGATCCGGGACCCAAGAGACCCAGTACTTC. The encoded protein is CASARSGTQETQYF.

V usage is TRBV20-1 and J usage is TRBJ2-5; D assignment may be TRBD1 or TRBD2 (5 bases each). The CDR3 totals 14 residues. Germline loops: CDR1 DFQATT, CDR2 SNEGSKA (reference sequence). The V end was cut by 0 bases, the J end by 5 bases, with 13 bases between. The CDR3 DNA is TGCAGTGCTAGAGATCCGCCAGGGAGCGAGACCCAGTACTTC. This translates into CSARDPPGSETQYF.

The V call is TRBV5-1, the J call TRBJ2-1, with 8 bases matching TRBD2. V was pared by 4 bases and J by 4 bases, with 13 bases of the junction left unmatched. The CDR3 has 17 amino acids. Germline lookup yields CDR1 SGHRS and CDR2 YFSETQ. CDR3 in amino acids: CASSQTPDSGAYNEQFF. The CDR3 DNA sequence: TGCGCCAGCAGCCAGACCCCCGATAGCGGGGCTTACAATGAGCAGTTCTTC.

This clonotype has a handful of counts. As DNA, the CDR3 is TGTGCCAGCAGAGAACAGGGGGCTCCGTATCGATATAGCAATCAGCCCCAGCATTTT. Translating it yields CASREQGAPYRYSNQPQHF. V is TRBV28 and J is TRBJ1-5; 9 nucleotides line up with TRBD1. Germline lookup yields CDR1 MDHEN and CDR2 SYDVKM. This CDR3 spans 19 amino acids. The J segment lost 0 bases and the V segment lost 6 bases, leaving 15 bases of the junction unmatched.

This clonotype was seen at least ten times. This chain joins TRBV12-3 or TRBV12-4 and TRBJ2-5; TRBD2 matches 13 bases. After removal of 4 bases from V and 1 base from J, the junction contained 0 bases not matched to a gene. There are 15 residues in the CDR3. The CDR3 DNA reads as TGTGCCAGCAGTTGGACTAGCGGGGGCCAAGAGACCCAGTACTTC. Protein product: CASSWTSGGQETQYF.

The rearrangement links TRBV3-1 to TRBJ1-2; possible D gene TRBD1, 6 bases. CDR1 is LGHDT, CDR2 YNNKEL, per germline (reference sequence). The ends were cut back, 1 base at V and 7 bases at J, with 16 bases in the middle. The CDR3 covers 15 residues. As DNA, the CDR3 is TGTGCCAGCAGCCAAGCAACAGGGCGAGGAGGTGGCTACACCTTC. This gives the protein CASSQATGRGGGYTF.

The chain recombines TRBV7-2 with TRBJ2-5, with TRBD2 matching over 8 bases. The germline gives CDR1 SGHTA, CDR2 FQGNSA. With 8 bases clipped from V and 5 bases from J, the junction kept 10 bases outside the gene matches. This CDR3 spans 14 amino acids. CDR3 residues: CASGYRGGSETQYF. The CDR3 nucleotides are TGTGCCAGCGGTTACCGGGGGGGATCGGAGACCCAGTACTTC.

This chain uses TRBV5-1 with TRBJ2-1, with D possibly being TRBD1 (5 bases). Germline V lookup: CDR1 SGHRS, CDR2 YFSETQ. Trimming stripped 7 bases from V and 5 bases from J, with 19 bases between. The CDR3 is made up of 15 amino acids. CDR3 residues: CASRLRRVVDNEQFF. The DNA for the CDR3 is TGCGCCAGCCGACTTCGCAGGGTTGTCGACAATGAGCAGTTCTTC.

This clonotype was counted only a few times. This chain links TRBV7-9 with TRBJ2-1, with 10 bases aligning to TRBD2. The germline gives CDR1 SEHNR, CDR2 FQNEAQ (reference sequence). The CDR3 contains 15 residues. The ends lost 4 bases at V and 8 bases at J; junction bases unmatched: 8. The CDR3 is CASSSGSGGADEQFF. In DNA, the CDR3 is TGTGCCAGCAGCTCGGGAAGCGGGGGGGCGGATGAGCAGTTCTTC. The full variable domain, with the rest looked up from reference TRBV7-9 and TRBJ2-1, is DTGVSQNPRHKITKRGQNVTFRCDPISEHNRLYWYRQTLGQGPEFLTYFQNEAQLEKSRLLSDRFSAERPKGSFSTLEIQRTEQGDSAMYLCASSSGSGGADEQFFGPGTRLTVL.

This clonotype was seen a handful of times. V and J are TRBV2 and TRBJ1-1; possibly TRBD1 for D (6 bases). CDR3 length equals 14 residues. In germline, CDR1 is SNHLY, CDR2 FYNNEI. The V and J ends lost 3 bases and 1 base respectively, with 9 bases between them. The CDR3 bases are TGTGCCAGCAGTGAGCACAGGGCGAACACTGAAGCTTTCTTT. Encoded protein: CASSEHRANTEAFF.

By proportion, this clonotype is medium-sized. The V call is TRBV2, the J call TRBJ2-1; no clear D gene. There are 14 residues in the CDR3. Looked up from germline, CDR1 is SNHLY and CDR2 is FYNNEI. Trimming shortened V by 6 bases and J by 9 bases, and 18 bases separated the two germline ends. The CDR3 DNA follows: TGTGCCAGCAGCGTCACCGGGCCAAACTTTGAGCAGTTCTTC. Translation gives CASSVTGPNFEQFF.

The V call is TRBV6-1, the J call TRBJ2-1, with 10 bases fitting TRBD1. The CDR3 has 14 residues. V dropped 7 bases and J dropped 4; count of bases not matched to a gene: 4. Germline-derived CDR1 and CDR2 are MNHNS and SASEGT. The CDR3 sequence: CASTGTGAYNEQFF. CDR3 in DNA: TGTGCCAGCACCGGGACAGGGGCATACAATGAGCAGTTCTTC.

This clonotype was recorded many times. This chain connects TRBV6-5 to TRBJ2-1, with a tentative D call TRBD2 (6 bases). The CDR3 spans 16 residues. With 0 bases removed from V and 9 bases from J, the gap between germline ends came to 18 bases. In germline, CDR1 is MNHEY, CDR2 SVGAGI. The DNA of the CDR3 is TGTGCCAGCAGTTACTCGATAGTGGGAGGTAAGACTGAGCAGTTCTTC. This sequence encodes CASSYSIVGGKTEQFF.

This clonotype appeared many times. This chain connects TRBV7-2 to TRBJ2-7; no firm D call. The germline gives CDR1 SGHTA, CDR2 FQGNSA. There are 14 residues in the CDR3. The V end was cut by 1 base, the J end by 3 bases, with 10 bases between. The CDR3 region has the DNA TGTGCCAGCAGCTTAGTAATCTGGCTCTACGAGCAGTACTTC. Its translation is CASSLVIWLYEQYF.

In its sample, this clonotype was seen a few times. The chain employs TRBV29-1 and TRBJ2-1; TRBD2 matches 12 bases. The CDR3 consists of 16 residues. The germline V gene has CDR1 SQVTM and CDR2 ANQGSEA. With 5 bases clipped from V and 3 bases from J, the junction kept 8 bases outside the gene matches. The CDR3 spells CSVSYWTSGVYNEQFF. CDR3 bases: TGCAGCGTTAGTTATTGGACTAGCGGGGTCTACAATGAGCAGTTCTTC.

V and J are TRBV18 and TRBJ2-5, with 7 bases matching TRBD1. Germline assignment: CDR1 KGHSH and CDR2 LQKENI. The J segment lost 2 bases and the V segment lost 3 bases, leaving 3 bases of the junction unmatched. The CDR3 is 14 amino acids. Here the CDR3 DNA reads TGTGCCAGCTCACCCTCGGGACAGCAAGAGACCCAGTACTTC. Translated: CASSPSGQQETQYF.

The genes are TRBV12-3 or TRBV12-4 and TRBJ2-7; D tentatively fits TRBD1 or TRBD2 (7 bases each). V lost 5 bases, J lost 2 bases, and 22 bases lay in between. The length of the CDR3 is 17 residues. In nucleotides, the CDR3 is TGTGCCAGCAGTGTCCGGGGAGGGGGCACTCAGACCTACGAGCAGTACTTC. Translation: CASSVRGGGTQTYEQYF.

The gene calls are TRBV3-1 and TRBJ2-7; 8 bases are a match to TRBD1. Trimming cost V 3 bases and J 2 bases; bases outside gene matches: 3. The CDR3 contains 14 residues. CDR1 LGHDT and CDR2 YNNKEL come from the germline V gene (reference sequence). CDR3 amino acids: CASSHDRGPYEQYF. The CDR3 nucleotides are TGTGCCAGCAGCCACGACAGGGGCCCCTACGAGCAGTACTTC.

The chain joins TRBV19 to TRBJ2-3, with D tentatively TRBD2 (5 bases). Germline V gene sequence: CDR1 LNHDA, CDR2 SQIVND (reference sequence). V lost 5 bases, J lost 10 bases, and 19 bases lay in between. The CDR3 length is 14 residues. This CDR3 is CASSLGGAVTAQYF. The CDR3 DNA is TGTGCCAGTAGTCTCGGTGGAGCGGTGACCGCGCAGTATTTT. Full variable domain (outside the CDR3, taken from reference TRBV19 and TRBJ2-3): DGGITQSPKYLFRKEGQNVTLSCEQNLNHDAMYWYRQDPGQGLRLIYYSQIVNDFQKGDIAEGYSVSREKKESFPLTVTSAQKNPTAFYLCASSLGGAVTAQYFGPGTRLTVL.